This T cell receptor (beta chain) derives from a study of OX40 agonist ivuxolimab in advanced cancers. Looking at the study overall: Patients undergoing dose escalation presented with hepatocellular carcinoma, melanoma, renal cell or head and neck cancer.

Here immunoSEQ multiplex PCR was the method, and the copy in TCRdb shows in-frame clones only, minus some. The data contain some 42,000 clones, around 84% of them singletons. CDR1 is SNHLY, CDR2 FYNNEI, per germline. Trimming took off 2 bases at V and 0 bases at J, with 11 bases between the two ends. The CDR3 has 17 residues. The chain is built from TRBV2 and TRBJ2-6; possible D gene TRBD1, 6 bases. The clonotype was recovered from an adult with an advanced solid tumor such as melanoma, head and neck, liver or kidney cancer. Sequences were derived from CD4+ or CD8+ T cells sorted from blood, sampled in a trial of the OX40 agonist ivuxolimab. CDR3 amino acids: CASSEWDTHSGANVLTF. CDR3 nucleotides: TGTGCCAGCAGTGAATGGGACACACACTCTGGGGCCAACGTCCTGACTTTC.